Listed below are T cell receptor beta chains from one sample, sequenced in a study of regulatory T cells in long-lasting Graves disease. MiXCR, applied by TCRdb to the multiplex PCR reads, yields one record per CDR3 protein. The repertoire holds 400,000 to 500,000 distinct CDR3 sequences, with approximately 22% as singletons. This sample comprised peripheral blood mononuclear cells (PBMCs), obtained when the disease was refractory, from a patient treated with antithyroid drugs. Every receptor here comes from a female donor with Graves disease. CDR3s include the opening cysteine and the closing phenylalanine or tryptophan. D genes are given only for firm matches. Expanded clones are given a class, and other clones once, few, many or no size at all.

V	J	D	size	DNA	CDR3
TRBV28	TRBJ2-4	.	.	TGTGCCAGCGCGGTCACGGGGCAAGAGAAAAACATTCAGTACTTC	CASAVTGQEKNIQYF
TRBV7-3	TRBJ2-5	TRBD2	few	TGTGCCAGCAGCTTGGGTACGGGGGGGGGAGAGACCCAGTACTTC	CASSLGTGGGETQYF
TRBV30	TRBJ2-2	.	once	TGTGCCTGGAGTTTAGGACCTGCTGGGGAGCTGTTTTTT	CAWSLGPAGELFF
TRBV2	TRBJ2-1	.	few	TGTGCCAGCAGTGACAGGGAAAATGAGCAGTTCTTC	CASSDRENEQFF
TRBV28	TRBJ2-7	.	many	TGTGCCAGCAGTCAACCGGGCTCGGGGCACGAGCAGTACTTC	CASSQPGSGHEQYF
TRBV6-1	TRBJ2-2	TRBD1	many	TGTGCCAGCACAGGGGGTCACACCGGGGAGCTGTTTTTT	CASTGGHTGELFF
TRBV19	TRBJ1-1	TRBD1	once	TGTGCCACCTGGACAGGGTGTAACACTGAAGCTTTCTTT	CATWTGCNTEAFF
TRBV19	TRBJ1-2	.	few	TGTGCCAGTATGAGTCCGGGCCATGTGGGCTACACCTTC	CASMSPGHVGYTF
TRBV19	TRBJ1-2	TRBD1	many	TGTGCCAGTAGTACCTGGACAGGGCCTGATGGCTACACCTTC	CASSTWTGPDGYTF
TRBV28	TRBJ2-7	TRBD1	many	TGTGCCACTGAAGGGACAGGGAGCATACTCTCCTACGAGCAGTACTTC	CATEGTGSILSYEQYF
TRBV15	TRBJ2-5	.	many	TGTGCCACCAGCAGACTGGACGGGGAGACCCAGTACTTC	CATSRLDGETQYF
TRBV15	TRBJ2-1	TRBD2	few	TGTGCCACCAGCACCCGTAGCGGGAGTAGGAATGAGCAGTTCTTC	CATSTRSGSRNEQFF
TRBV6-1	TRBJ1-1	.	many	TGTGCCAGCAGTGAAGACGGTAGCACTGAAGCTTTCTTT	CASSEDGSTEAFF
TRBV20-1	TRBJ1-6	.	.	TGCAGTGCTCTGAGGAAAAGCTCCTATAATTCACCCCTCCACTTT	CSALRKSSYNSPLHF
TRBV6-1	TRBJ2-2	TRBD1	many	TGTGCCAGCAATTTCACGGACAGGGCAGGGGAGCTGTTTTTT	CASNFTDRAGELFF
TRBV6-1	TRBJ2-6	.	few	TGTGCCAGCAGTGAAGGGGTGGGCCCTGGGGCCAACGTCCTGACTTTC	CASSEGVGPGANVLTF
TRBV28	TRBJ1-1	.	many	TGTGCCAGCCGTTGGGGGGGCACTGAAGCTTTCTTT	CASRWGGTEAFF
TRBV5-1	TRBJ1-1	.	many	TGCGCCAGCAGCTTGATGGCCACCTCGAACACTGAAGCTTTCTTT	CASSLMATSNTEAFF
TRBV28	TRBJ2-5	TRBD2	many	TGTGCCAGCAGTCAATACGGGAGGGCGGAGACCCAGTACTTC	CASSQYGRAETQYF
TRBV5-1	TRBJ2-2	TRBD2	many	TGCGCCAGCAGCCTAGGGACTAGCGTTAACACCGGGGAGCTGTTTTTT	CASSLGTSVNTGELFF
TRBV12-3/TRBV12-4	TRBJ2-5	TRBD2	many	TGTGCCAGCAGTTTACTAGCGGGAGGGCCTGAGACCCAGTACTTC	CASSLLAGGPETQYF
TRBV19	TRBJ1-1	TRBD1	.	TGTGCCAGTAGTACCACAGGGGCCCGGGGAAGGGCTTTCTTT	CASSTTGARGRAFF
TRBV19	TRBJ1-5	TRBD1	.	TGTGCCAGTAGTATTAGGACAGGGGGGTCCAATCAGCCCCAGCATTTT	CASSIRTGGSNQPQHF
TRBV19	TRBJ1-1	.	.	TGTGCCAGTAGTATAGGGCCGGGACGGAACCCGTTCTTT	CASSIGPGRNPFF
TRBV28	TRBJ2-3	.	.	TGTGCCAGCAGTCCGAACGTCCCCACAGATACGCAGTATTTT	CASSPNVPTDTQYF
TRBV12-3/TRBV12-4	TRBJ2-7	.	many	TGTGCCAGCAGTTTCACTAGTTCCTACGAGCAGTACTTC	CASSFTSSYEQYF
TRBV27	TRBJ1-2	TRBD1	many	TGTGCCAGCAGCCTGACAGGGCGGGTGGATGGCTACACCTTC	CASSLTGRVDGYTF
TRBV10-3	TRBJ2-7	.	many	TGTGCCGGAGGGGACGCGAGCTACGAGCAGTACTTC	CAGGDASYEQYF
TRBV24-1	TRBJ2-7	TRBD1	few	TGTGCCACCAGTGAACCAACAGGGGACGAGCAGTACTTC	CATSEPTGDEQYF
TRBV12-3/TRBV12-4	TRBJ1-4	TRBD1	few	TGTGCCAGCAGAACCGGGACAGGGTTAAATGAAAAACTGTTTTTT	CASRTGTGLNEKLFF
TRBV7-2	TRBJ1-1	TRBD1	many	TGTGCCAGCAGCCCCAGGGACAGGGGTCTGAACACTGAAGCTTTCTTT	CASSPRDRGLNTEAFF
TRBV6-1	TRBJ1-1	.	.	TGTGCCAGCAGCCCCACGGGGCGGGTTGAAGCTTTCTTT	CASSPTGRVEAFF
TRBV27	TRBJ1-2	.	.	TGTGCCAGCAGTTTGGCTGCGGGAGATGTCAATGGCTACACCTTC	CASSLAAGDVNGYTF
TRBV2	TRBJ2-3	.	few	TGTGCCAGCAGCCGGGACAACACAGATACGCAGTATTTT	CASSRDNTDTQYF
TRBV27	TRBJ1-6	.	many	TGTGCCAGCGGACTCAGCGGGCTAGGGTCACCCCTCCACTTT	CASGLSGLGSPLHF
TRBV5-8	TRBJ1-4	TRBD1	.	TGTGCCAGCAGCTTGGGCGATGACAGGGGGCTTGAAAAACTGTTTTTT	CASSLGDDRGLEKLFF
TRBV20-1	TRBJ2-7	.	.	TGCAGTGCTAGTGGTAGGGACAAGGGCGCCTACGAGCAGTACTTC	CSASGRDKGAYEQYF
TRBV28	TRBJ1-1	.	.	TGTGCCAGCAGTTTATATGGGGGCAGCGTGTTCACTGAAGCTTTCTTT	CASSLYGGSVFTEAFF
TRBV7-9	TRBJ2-7	.	.	TGTGCCAGCAGACCCAAACCCGGGACGGGGGACCGCGAGCAGTACTTC	CASRPKPGTGDREQYF
TRBV20-1	TRBJ2-2	.	few	TGCAGTGCTAGAGAGGGAGGGGGGGCGGACACCGGGGAGCTGTTTTTT	CSAREGGGADTGELFF
TRBV6-5	TRBJ2-1	.	once	TGTGCCAGCAGTTACAGCGATGAGCAGTTCTTC	CASSYSDEQFF
TRBV28	TRBJ2-7	.	many	TGTGCCAGCAGTTTGGACAGTTCAAGGAGCTACGAGCAGTACTTC	CASSLDSSRSYEQYF
TRBV2	TRBJ2-2	.	many	TGTGCCGGAGGTGGGGGGCCGAACACCGGGGAGCTGTTTTTT	CAGGGGPNTGELFF
TRBV12-3/TRBV12-4	TRBJ2-7	TRBD1	many	TGTGCCAGCAGCGGACAGGGAGGAAACGAGCAGTACTTC	CASSGQGGNEQYF
TRBV7-9	TRBJ1-1	TRBD1	few	TGTGCCAGCAGGAAATATAAGCCCGGGACAGCCTGGGGCACTGAAGCTTTCTTT	CASRKYKPGTAWGTEAFF
TRBV13	TRBJ2-5	TRBD1	.	TGTGCCAGCAGTCCGGACAGGGGGGCGGAGACCCAGTACTTC	CASSPDRGAETQYF
TRBV12-3/TRBV12-4	TRBJ1-1	.	once	TGTGCCAGCAGCCAGCTGACCCAGGATACTGAAGCTTCCTTT	CASSQLTQDTEASF
TRBV14	TRBJ2-5	.	few	TGTGCCAGCAGCCAAAACTCCGAGACCCAGTACTTC	CASSQNSETQYF
TRBV19	TRBJ1-5	.	few	TGTGCCAGTAGTAAAACCGGGACATTGGGGTCTCAGCCCCAGCATTTT	CASSKTGTLGSQPQHF
TRBV28	TRBJ1-6	.	many	TGTGCCAGCAGTCCCGCGCCCTATAATTCACCCCTCCACTTT	CASSPAPYNSPLHF
TRBV5-5	TRBJ2-3	TRBD2	few	TGTGCCAGCAGCATAACTAGCGGGGGGGGGTCGCAGTATTTT	CASSITSGGGSQYF
TRBV19	TRBJ1-5	TRBD1	few	TGTGCCAGTAGCCCCACAGGGGTGGTTGGCAATCAGCCCCAGCATTTT	CASSPTGVVGNQPQHF
TRBV7-2	TRBJ1-2	.	.	TGTGCCAGCAGCACCCCCTATCAGGGGTCGCATGGCTACACCTTC	CASSTPYQGSHGYTF
TRBV5-1	TRBJ2-7	TRBD1	.	TGCGCCAGCAGTCGAGACAGGGCGGCCGAGCAGTACTTC	CASSRDRAAEQYF
TRBV12-3/TRBV12-4	TRBJ1-1	.	many	TGTGCCAGCAGTGGACCAAGGGGGGGAGTTGTGACTGAAGCTTTCTTT	CASSGPRGGVVTEAFF
TRBV28	TRBJ1-2	.	many	TGTGCCAGCAGTCTCCGGGGAGGGGCCTACACCTTC	CASSLRGGAYTF
TRBV5-1	TRBJ2-5	.	.	TGCGCCAGCACCGGGCCCATTGGAGAGACCCAGTACTTC	CASTGPIGETQYF
TRBV28	TRBJ1-2	.	many	TGTGCCAGCAGAGAGGGGAGGCCCCTTGGCTACACCTTC	CASREGRPLGYTF
TRBV3-1	TRBJ2-5	.	many	TGTGCCAGCAGCCAAGGGGCAGAGGAGACCCAGTACTTC	CASSQGAEETQYF